The source of this T cell receptor (beta chain) is a study of cytomegalovirus exposure and HLA in healthy donors. Whole-study context: Researchers previously reported finding roughly 120 million unique TCR beta sequences from approximately 200 million T cells. General study results and limits: In an earlier analysis, in some 500 donors, most V segments appeared productive either ~87% or ~30% of the time.

Of note for this clone: The antigen is not known.

This CDR3 is 16 amino acids long. Germline CDR1 is SGHRS and CDR2 is YFSETQ. V lost 6 bases and J lost 2; bases outside the gene matches: 12. The PCR employed 60 Vbeta primers together with 13 Jbeta primers. The assay was immunoSEQ multiplex PCR, and TCRdb's table has in-frame clones only and misses some. The sample yields 180,000 or so clones, 75% to 85% seen once. The genes are TRBV5-1 and TRBJ2-3; 7 nucleotides match TRBD2. Material: PBMCs. The origin of this receptor is a woman under 40 in good health and CMV-seropositive. The CDR3 spells CASIGLGGWFTDTQYF. The CDR3 DNA reads TGCGCCAGCATCGGGCTCGGGGGGTGGTTCACAGATACGCAGTATTTT.